Listed here are 6 T cell receptor beta chains from one sample, sequenced in a study of a mutant IDH1 vaccine in newly diagnosed glioma. Method: immunoSEQ multiplex PCR; TCRdb's copy keeps in-frame clones and lacks some. The repertoire includes tens of thousands of clones, about 88% of them detected once, and under 4.5% sits in the top ten. For these TCRs, the target antigens are not known. Time point meaning: week 23, last vaccination. A 20-mer mutant IDH1 peptide at 300 ug was injected subcutaneously with topical imiquimod. This specimen was PBMCs, taken from a glioma patient whose treatment included an IDH1 peptide vaccine. The receptors come from a man aged 25 to 40 with glioma.

The genes are TRBV9 and TRBJ2-5; D may be TRBD2 (6 bases). Trimming pared 0 bases from V and 1 base from J, leaving 10 bases between. The CDR3 has 15 residues. The V gene's germline CDR1 is SGDLS and CDR2 YYNGEE. The DNA of the CDR3 is TGTGCCAGCAGCGTAGTGGGGGGTGTCCAAGAGACCCAGTACTTC. Translated: CASSVVGGVQETQYF.

V is TRBV15 and J is TRBJ2-3; 8 nucleotides line up with TRBD1. This CDR3 spans 14 amino acids. Germline V gene lookup returns CDR1 LNHNV and CDR2 YYDKDF (reference sequence). The V and J ends lost 6 bases and 1 base, in that order; junction bases with no gene match: 3. The CDR3, as DNA: TGTGCCACCAGTTTGACAGGGGGCACAGATACGCAGTATTTT. Translating gives CATSLTGGTDTQYF.

A single count supports this clone. The CDR3 coding sequence is TGTGCCAGCATGCGGTTGGGGAGCTTCTCCTACAATGAGCAGTTCTTC. The encoded protein is CASMRLGSFSYNEQFF. V and J are TRBV27 and TRBJ2-1; TRBD2 is a possible D gene (5 bases). Germline values: CDR1 MNHEY, CDR2 SMNVEV (reference sequence). This CDR3 comprises 16 residues. V gave up 7 bases and J gave up 0 bases, with 16 bases separating them.

V and J are TRBV4-1 and TRBJ1-2; D is undetermined. Per germline, CDR1 MGHRA and CDR2 YSYEKL. V dropped 0 bases and J dropped 8 bases, with 16 bases sitting between them. This CDR3 has 15 residues. CDR3 in DNA: TGCGCCAGCAGCCAAGAAGAGGCGTTACGCCTAGGCTACACCTTC. This encodes CASSQEEALRLGYTF.

This chain links TRBV4-1 with TRBJ1-5; D call uncertain. Germline CDR1 MGHRA, CDR2 YSYEKL. The length of the CDR3 is 16 residues. Trimming removed 4 bases at V and 0 bases at J, with 13 bases between. This chain's CDR3 is CASSLQVSVSNQPQHF. In nucleotides, the CDR3 is TGCGCCAGCAGCCTTCAGGTCTCAGTTAGCAATCAGCCCCAGCATTTT.

The gene calls are TRBV27 and TRBJ2-5; 9 nucleotides line up with TRBD1. Judging by the DNA end, TRBJ2-7 fits better; the J call may be wrong. The CDR3 runs to 14 residues. Germline CDR1 reads MNHEY; CDR2 reads SMNVEV (reference sequence). The DNA of the CDR3 is TGTGCCAGCTCGACAGGGGGTCTGTTCTACGAGCAGTACTTC. It specifies CASSTGGLFYEQYF.